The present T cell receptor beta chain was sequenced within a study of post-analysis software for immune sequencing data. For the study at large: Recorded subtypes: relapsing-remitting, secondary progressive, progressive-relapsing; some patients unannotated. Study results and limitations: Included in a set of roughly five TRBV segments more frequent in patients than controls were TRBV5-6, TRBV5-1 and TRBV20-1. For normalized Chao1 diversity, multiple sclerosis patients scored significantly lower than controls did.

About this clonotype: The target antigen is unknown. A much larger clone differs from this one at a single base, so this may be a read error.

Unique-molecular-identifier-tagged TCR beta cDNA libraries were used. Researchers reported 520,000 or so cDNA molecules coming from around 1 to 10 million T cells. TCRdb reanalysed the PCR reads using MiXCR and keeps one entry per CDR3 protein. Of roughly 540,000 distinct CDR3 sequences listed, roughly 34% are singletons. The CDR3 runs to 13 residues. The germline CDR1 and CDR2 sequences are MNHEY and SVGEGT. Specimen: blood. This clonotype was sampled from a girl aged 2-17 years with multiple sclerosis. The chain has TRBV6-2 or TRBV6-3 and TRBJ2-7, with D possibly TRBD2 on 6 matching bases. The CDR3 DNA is TGTGCCTGCAGCCGCGGGGCAGGGTACGAGCAGTACTTC. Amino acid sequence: CACSRGAGYEQYF.